This T cell receptor beta chain originates from a study of T cell changes during pregnancy in multiple sclerosis. This table comes from immunoSEQ multiplex PCR, and its TCRdb copy is limited to in-frame clones, with some not included. This table has over 60,000 clones, roughly nine tenths appearing once. CDR1 and CDR2 from the germline V gene are SGHNT and YYREEE (reference sequence). The V end lost 5 bases, the J end lost 5 bases, and 13 bases lay between the germline ends. The CDR3 runs 14 residues. This sequence originates from a female donor with multiple sclerosis, enrolled in a pregnancy study. This specimen was peripheral blood, taken in the first trimester of pregnancy. The genes are TRBV5-4 and TRBJ1-4, with D unclear. In nucleotides, the CDR3 is TGTGCCAGCAGTTCCCACAGAGACAATGAAAAACTGTTTTTT. This translates into CASSSHRDNEKLFF.